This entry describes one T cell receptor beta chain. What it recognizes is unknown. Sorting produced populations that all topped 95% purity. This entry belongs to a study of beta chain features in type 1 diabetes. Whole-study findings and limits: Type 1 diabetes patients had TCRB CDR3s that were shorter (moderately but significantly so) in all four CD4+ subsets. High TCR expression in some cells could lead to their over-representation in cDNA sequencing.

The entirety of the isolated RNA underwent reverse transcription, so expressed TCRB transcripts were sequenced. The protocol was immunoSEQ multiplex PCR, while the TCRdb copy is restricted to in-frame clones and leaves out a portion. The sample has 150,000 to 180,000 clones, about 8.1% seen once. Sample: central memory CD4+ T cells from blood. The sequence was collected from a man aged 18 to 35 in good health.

As DNA, the CDR3 is TGTGCCACCGCCTCACTAGCGGGGGGACATGAGCAGTTCTTC. Translation: CATASLAGGHEQFF. This rearrangement joins TRBV6-6 to TRBJ2-1; 12 bases are a match to TRBD2. The CDR3 totals 14 residues. With V trimmed by 10 bases and J by 8 bases, 9 bases remained unmatched. Germline V lookup: CDR1 MNHNY, CDR2 SVGAGI (reference sequence).